This T cell receptor (beta chain) was captured in a study of T cell changes during pregnancy in multiple sclerosis (dated by TCRdb to about 2019). Background on the whole study: The study examined how the T cell repertoire changed over the course of pregnancy in women with multiple sclerosis.

Libraries were constructed by the immunoSEQ multiplex PCR assay. TCRdb holds this immuneACCESS table with in-frame rearrangements only. Some clones are missing; in checked studies, unresolved V genes explain under half, and the rest has no known cause. A total of almost 50,000 clones appear in this sample, almost 95% of them only once. Of the sample, more than 0.35% falls within the top ten clones. From a lookup of the germline V gene (reference sequence), CDR1 and CDR2 are DFQATT and SNEGSKA. V sheds 5 bases and J sheds 4 bases, leaving 8 bases between their ends. From cysteine to phenylalanine, the CDR3 is 11 amino acids long. Of all the DNA, just the CDR3 is kept, 33 bases in frame from base 1. Concerning this clone itself: Which antigen it targets is not known. No much larger clone exists at a distance of one base, and base qualities are not known.

Sequences were derived from CD4+ T cells from peripheral blood mononuclear cells, sampled in the second trimester of pregnancy. This chain joins TRBV20-1 to TRBJ2-5, with the D gene too uncertain to name. The clonotype was recovered from a female donor in good health, enrolled as a control in a pregnancy study. The CDR3: CSAGDSETQYF. The nucleotide sequence reads as follows: TGCAGTGCTGGCGACTCAGAGACCCAGTACTTC.